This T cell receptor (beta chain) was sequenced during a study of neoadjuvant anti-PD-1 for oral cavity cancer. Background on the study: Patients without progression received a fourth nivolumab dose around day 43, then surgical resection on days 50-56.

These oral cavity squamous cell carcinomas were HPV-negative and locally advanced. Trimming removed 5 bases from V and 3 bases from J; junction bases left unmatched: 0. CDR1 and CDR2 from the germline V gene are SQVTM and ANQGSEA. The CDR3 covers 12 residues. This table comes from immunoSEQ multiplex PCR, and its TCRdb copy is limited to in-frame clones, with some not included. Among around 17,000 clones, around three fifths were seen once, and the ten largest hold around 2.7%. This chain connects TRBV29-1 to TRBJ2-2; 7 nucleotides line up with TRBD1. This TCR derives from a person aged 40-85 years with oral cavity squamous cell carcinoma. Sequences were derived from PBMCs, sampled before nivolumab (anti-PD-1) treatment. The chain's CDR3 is CSVTGDTGELFF. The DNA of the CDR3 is TGCAGCGTTACAGGGGACACCGGGGAGCTGTTTTTT.